This T cell receptor beta chain was obtained from a study of blood T cell repertoires in COVID-19 (dated by TCRdb to about 2020). Regarding the research as a whole: Samples from collaborators originated in the United States, Italy and Spain and spanned both the acute and convalescent phases of COVID-19. The repertoires were released in a freely available public database intended as a resource for research on the immune response to SARS-CoV-2. Where HLA class I and class II types were available, the types were taken from metadata supplied by the sample provider, not from assay-based typing. The samples were drawn from the first 160 participants of the ongoing ImmuneRACE study and from some 1,300 subjects provided by 6 global collaborators. The sample metadata nearly always contained a de-identified subject ID, COVID-19 status, age in years and sex. Subjects who had been exposed to COVID-19, were actively infected with it, or had recovered from it provided the deeply sampled blood TCRbeta repertoires that made up the dataset. The material from the prospective study consisted of cDNA or gDNA derived from T cells, B-cell-depleted T cells, or PBMCs.

TCRbeta CDR3 regions were amplified from genomic DNA using the immunoSEQ Assay, a bias-controlled multiplex PCR. The authors processed their data as follows. The number of nucleated cells in each sample was estimated from the amplification of reference gene primers within the assay. To quantify the absolute abundance of each unique TCRbeta CDR3 rearrangement, sequence reads were collapsed and filtered. Productive Simpson clonality was computed per sample as the square root of Simpson's diversity index over productive rearrangements. The clones in this table, taken by TCRdb from immuneACCESS, are in-frame only. Not every clone is retained; where verified, under half of the shortfall comes from an unresolved V gene, and the cause of the rest is unknown. V and J calls and clone size are given by that table; D and trimming were obtained from the DNA. The sample profile shows 99,000 or so clones; approximately 87% of them were found once. The ten largest clones take up about 15% of the sample.

This clone showed up just a few times. Which antigen it targets is not known. It has no much larger one-base neighbor in the sample; base qualities were not kept. What the authors observed across the whole study: How much clinical and demographic metadata was included differed by source and by participant, and the metadata was provided uncurated.

The collaborating institutions used their own protocols to collect whole blood in K2EDTA tubes. For TCRbeta analysis, collaborators shipped samples in one of three forms: frozen whole blood, isolated PBMCs, or DNA extracted from either of those sample types. The CDR3 sequence holds 15 residues, the cysteine and phenylalanine included. Just CDR3 DNA is preserved here, 45 bases in frame from base 1. The germline V gene specifies SGHRS as CDR1 and YFSETQ as CDR2. V sheds 0 bases and J sheds 0 bases, leaving 7 bases between their ends. The sequence joins TRBV5-1 to TRBJ1-3; the D gene remains uncertain. The sequencing input was peripheral blood. The TCR comes from a man aged 50-60 years with acute or convalescent COVID-19. The nucleotides are TGCGCCAGCAGCTTGGAAGGGAGCTCTGGAAACACCATATATTTT. Its translation is CASSLEGSSGNTIYF.